This TCR beta chain originates from a study of T cells in women clearing cervical HPV infection (dated by TCRdb to the late 2010s). Looking at the study overall: Cases were roughly 23 women with histologically confirmed HPV16-related CIN3 or worse, including a couple of invasive cancers. For cases, the median interval between lesion detection and blood sampling was approximately 150 days, with an interquartile range of roughly 85 to 220 days. Median age was roughly 32 years in cases versus over 37 in controls, and baseline characteristics did not differ significantly. Cases and controls were matched on age within five years and on year of sample collection. Case blood was taken at the visit when the lesion was first identified, whereas control blood was taken when infection was no longer detected. As quality controls, five blinded duplicates were added to each group, bringing the total to approximately 60 samples made up of 50 or so participants and ten or so replicates. This exploratory proof-of-principle case-control study, nested within the Guanacaste HPV Natural History Study in Costa Rica, compared TCR repertoires among women with different cervical HPV16 outcomes. The 20 to 25 controls were women who cleared a single incident HPV16 infection within 12 months without developing precancer or cancer. In the parent cohort, some 10,000 women aged 18 or older were enrolled in Guanacaste, Costa Rica, during about 1993 to 1994 and were followed for less than 8 years. HLA typing was available for only a few women, so HLA type could not be excluded as a confounder. Results and caveats for the whole study, not just this receptor: T-cell numbers per sample were unknown, so richness differences could reflect varying T-cell content rather than repertoire biology. Lower TRBV6-7 relative abundance was observed in cases than in controls (0.11% versus 0.16%; Bonferroni P = 0.0008). Whether associations preceded infection or resulted from infection could not be shown with the cross-sectional design, and effector/memory subsets and HPV-specific T cells were not isolated. Random forest classifiers that combined richness and V gene abundances separated cases from controls with an estimated AUC of under 0.85. CIN3+ cases had significantly higher TCR repertoire richness than controls across sequencing depths, but evenness did not differ between the groups.

The CDR3 holds 13 amino acids from the cysteine to the phenylalanine. The DNA has 30 bases, all within the CDR3, and is read from base 1. CDR1 KGHSH and CDR2 LQKENI are derived from the germline V gene. Every participant had a single incident cervical HPV16 infection, and prevalent HPV16 infections were excluded. Cervical HPV DNA was detected with MY09/MY11 PCR, and genotyping was done with dot-blot hybridization. Around 16 mL of heparinized blood was centrifuged, after which the buffy coat was aliquoted, frozen at -30 degrees C, and then stored at -80 degrees C. QIAGEN kits were used to extract genomic DNA from the buffy coat specimens. Using the immunoSEQ assay, multiplex PCR amplified TCR beta CDR3 regions from an average of roughly 1,200 ng of genomic DNA per sample. To correct primer bias, the assay used a complete synthetic TCR repertoire to set an amplification baseline. The amplicons were sequenced using the Illumina platform. As for the authors' bioinformatics: Sequences were error-corrected by clustering with frequency ratios and a modified nearest-neighbor algorithm and were then analyzed in the immunoSEQ Analyzer with IMGT gene definitions. At each rarefaction depth, TCR richness and evenness were averaged over 20 rarefaction repeats, and samples with fewer sequences than the depth were excluded. Wilcoxon rank sum tests with FDR correction were used to compare V, D and J gene relative abundances between the groups. Blinded duplicates gave an intraclass correlation of more than 90% for TCR richness and an average of around 83% across some 62 gene segments. TCRdb carries this immuneACCESS record with in-frame sequences only. Its versions omit some clonotypes, under half of them owing to an unresolved V gene in the studies checked, with the rest unexplained. That table furnishes V, J and clone size, whereas the DNA furnished D and trimming. For this sample, the table gives approximately 31,000 clones. In total, the top ten clones hold 4.2% of the sample.

As concerns this clone: Its antigen specificity is not known. The read stops 3 residues short of the end of the CDR3; the missing end is completed from the germline J gene.

The sequenced sample was blood buffy coat. This clonotype originated in a woman aged 18-70 years with a cervical HPV16 infection that either progressed to CIN3+ or cleared (not recorded which). Recombination connected TRBV18 to TRBJ1-2; a confident D gene designation cannot be given. CDR3 DNA (partial): TGTGCCAGCTCACCAGACCACAGCGGGGGC. Its protein product is CASSPDHSGG. The whole CDR3 sequence reads CASSPDHSGGYTF.